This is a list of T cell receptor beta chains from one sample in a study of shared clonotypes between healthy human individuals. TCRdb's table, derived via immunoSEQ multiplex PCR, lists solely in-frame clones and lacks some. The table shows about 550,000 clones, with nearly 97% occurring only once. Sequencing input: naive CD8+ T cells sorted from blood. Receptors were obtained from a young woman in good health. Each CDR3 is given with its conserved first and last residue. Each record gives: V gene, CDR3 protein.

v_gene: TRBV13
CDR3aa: CASSHLGGYEQYF

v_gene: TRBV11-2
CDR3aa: CASSSAPSSYNEQFF

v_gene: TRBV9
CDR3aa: CASSGVRRISTDTQYF

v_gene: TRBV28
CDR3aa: CASSFVSQGLNYNEQFF

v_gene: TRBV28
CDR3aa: CASSSPNDRGPLGPQHF

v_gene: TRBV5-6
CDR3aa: CASSLVGGSYEQYF

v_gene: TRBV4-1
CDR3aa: CASSQVTRDPRSQAYGYTF

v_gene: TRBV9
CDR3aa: CASSGGAQGNSPLHF

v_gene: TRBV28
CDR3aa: CASKGWGLNSYEQYF

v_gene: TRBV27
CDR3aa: CATKTGAYEQYF

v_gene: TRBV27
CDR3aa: CASSTGGLGYTF

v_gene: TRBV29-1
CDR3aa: CSGLVAGYNEQFF

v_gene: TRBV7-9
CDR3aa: CASSVTFYEQYF

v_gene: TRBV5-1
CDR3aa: CASSLEGTGTEAFF

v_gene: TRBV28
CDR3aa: CASSFRLRTGAYEQYF

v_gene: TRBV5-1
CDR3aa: CASSSDIFTDTQYF

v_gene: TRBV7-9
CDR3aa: CASSLASTGGAFF

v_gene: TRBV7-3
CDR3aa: CASSLGALGADTQYF

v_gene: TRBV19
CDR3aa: CASSIRGKSYGYTF

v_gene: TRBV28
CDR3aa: CASSELTAGGETQYF

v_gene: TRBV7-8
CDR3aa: CASSLVAGGYEQYF

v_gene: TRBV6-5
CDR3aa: CASSWDGTYTGELFF

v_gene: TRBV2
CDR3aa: CASSEVLAENNEQFF

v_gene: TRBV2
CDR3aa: CASSNRDGYTF

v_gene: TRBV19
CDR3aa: CATRISGNTGELFF

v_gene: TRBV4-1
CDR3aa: CASSQDGWGLSGNTIYF

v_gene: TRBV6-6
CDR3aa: CASSLALQGSRFEQYF

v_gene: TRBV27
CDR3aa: CASTDRQGTYEQYF

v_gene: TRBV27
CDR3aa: CASSGTEYEQYF

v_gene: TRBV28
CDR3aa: CASSAARTNTGELFF

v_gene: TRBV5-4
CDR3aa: CASSLGAGVVKGEQYF

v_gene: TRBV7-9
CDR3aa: CASSPGGLAGSYEQYF

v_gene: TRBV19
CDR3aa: CASGRATEGNTIYF

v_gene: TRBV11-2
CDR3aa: CASSETGVTDTQYF

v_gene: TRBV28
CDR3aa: CASSSDRGWKTQYF

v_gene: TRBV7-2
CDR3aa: CASSLRASGMITDTQYF

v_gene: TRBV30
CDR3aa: CAWSVLDRADTQYF

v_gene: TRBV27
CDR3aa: CASSLQGFYGYTF

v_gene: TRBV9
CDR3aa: CASSGSGRSTGELFF

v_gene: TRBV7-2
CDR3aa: CASSLWTALNEQFF

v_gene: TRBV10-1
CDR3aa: CASSARSPNEQFF

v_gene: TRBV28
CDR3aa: CASSLIVLNTEAFF

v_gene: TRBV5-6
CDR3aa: CASSLVLADNEQFF

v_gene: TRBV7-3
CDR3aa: CASSSPDEDNEQFF

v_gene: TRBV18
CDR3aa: CASSPGGPPSYEQYF

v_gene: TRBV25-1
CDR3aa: CASSTRTNSGNTIYF

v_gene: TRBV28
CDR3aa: CASSSEWEKYQETQYF

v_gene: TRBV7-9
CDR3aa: CAYSTDTQYF

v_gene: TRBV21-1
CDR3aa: CASSKVETQYF